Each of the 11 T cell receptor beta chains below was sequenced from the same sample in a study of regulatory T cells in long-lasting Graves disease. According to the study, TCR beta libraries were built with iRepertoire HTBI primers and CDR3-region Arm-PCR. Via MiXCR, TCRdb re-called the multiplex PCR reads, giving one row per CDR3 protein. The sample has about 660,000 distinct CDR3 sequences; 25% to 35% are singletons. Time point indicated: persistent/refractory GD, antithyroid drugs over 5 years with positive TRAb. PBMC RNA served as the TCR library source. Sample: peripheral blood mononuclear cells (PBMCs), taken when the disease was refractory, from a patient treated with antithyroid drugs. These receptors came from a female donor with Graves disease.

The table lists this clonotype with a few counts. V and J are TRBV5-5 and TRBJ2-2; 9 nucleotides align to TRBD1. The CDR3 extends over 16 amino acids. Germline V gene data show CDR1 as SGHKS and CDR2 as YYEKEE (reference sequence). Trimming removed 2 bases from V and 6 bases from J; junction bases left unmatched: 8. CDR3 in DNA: TGTGCCAGCAGCTTTAGGACAGGGGAAGGACCCGGGGAGCTGTTTTTT. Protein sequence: CASSFRTGEGPGELFF.

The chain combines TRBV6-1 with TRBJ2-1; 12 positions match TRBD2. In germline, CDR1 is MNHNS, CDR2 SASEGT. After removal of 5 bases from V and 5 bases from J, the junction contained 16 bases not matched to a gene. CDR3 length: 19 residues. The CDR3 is CASSPGGLAGGLIDNEQFF. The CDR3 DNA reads TGTGCCAGCAGTCCGGGAGGCCTAGCGGGAGGGCTAATAGACAATGAGCAGTTCTTC.

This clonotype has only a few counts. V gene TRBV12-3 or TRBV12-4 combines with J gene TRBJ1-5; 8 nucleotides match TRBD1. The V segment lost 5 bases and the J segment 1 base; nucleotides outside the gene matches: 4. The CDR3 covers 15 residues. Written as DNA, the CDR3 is TGTGCCAGCAGTGGGACAGGAGGCAGCAATCAGCCCCAGCATTTT. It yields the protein CASSGTGGSNQPQHF.

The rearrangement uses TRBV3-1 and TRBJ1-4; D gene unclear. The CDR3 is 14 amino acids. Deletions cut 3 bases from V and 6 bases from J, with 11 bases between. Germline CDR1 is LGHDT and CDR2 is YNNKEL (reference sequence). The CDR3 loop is CASSQTLADEKLFF. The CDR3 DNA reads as TGTGCCAGCAGCCAGACGTTAGCTGATGAAAAACTGTTTTTT.

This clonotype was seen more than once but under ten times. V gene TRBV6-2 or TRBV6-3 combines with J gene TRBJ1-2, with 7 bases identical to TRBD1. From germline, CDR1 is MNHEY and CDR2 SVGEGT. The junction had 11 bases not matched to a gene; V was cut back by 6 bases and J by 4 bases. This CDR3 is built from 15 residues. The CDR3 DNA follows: TGTGCCAGCAGCCGGACCGACAGGGCGGGCTATGGCTACACCTTC. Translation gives CASSRTDRAGYGYTF.

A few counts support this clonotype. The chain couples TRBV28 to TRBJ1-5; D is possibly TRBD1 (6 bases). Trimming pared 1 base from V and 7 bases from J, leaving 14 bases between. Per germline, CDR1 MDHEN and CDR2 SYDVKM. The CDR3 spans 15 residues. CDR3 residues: CASSLFGRGGQPQHF. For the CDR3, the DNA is TGTGCCAGCAGTTTATTTGGCAGGGGCGGACAGCCCCAGCATTTT. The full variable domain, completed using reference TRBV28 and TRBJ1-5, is DVKVTQSSRYLVKRTGEKVFLECVQDMDHENMFWYRQDPGLGLRLIYFSYDVKMKEKGDIPEGYSVSREKKERFSLILESASTNQTSMYLCASSLFGRGGQPQHFGDGTRLSIL.

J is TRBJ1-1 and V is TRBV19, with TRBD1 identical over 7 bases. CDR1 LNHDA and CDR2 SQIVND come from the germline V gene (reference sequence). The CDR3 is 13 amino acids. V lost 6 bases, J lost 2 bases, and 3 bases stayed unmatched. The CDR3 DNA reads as TGTGCCAGTAGGTGGGACAGCAACACTGAAGCTTTCTTT. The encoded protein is CASRWDSNTEAFF.

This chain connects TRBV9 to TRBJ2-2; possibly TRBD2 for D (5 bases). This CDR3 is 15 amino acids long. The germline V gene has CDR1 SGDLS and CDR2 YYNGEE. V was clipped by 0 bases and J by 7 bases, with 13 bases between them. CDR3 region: CASSVVEGEHGELFF. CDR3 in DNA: TGTGCCAGCAGCGTAGTCGAGGGAGAGCACGGGGAGCTGTTTTTT. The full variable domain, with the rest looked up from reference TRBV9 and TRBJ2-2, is DSGVTQTPKHLITATGQRVTLRCSPRSGDLSVYWYQQSLDQGLQFLIQYYNGEERAKGNILERFSAQQFPDLHSELNLSSLELGDSALYFCASSVVEGEHGELFFGEGSRLTVL.

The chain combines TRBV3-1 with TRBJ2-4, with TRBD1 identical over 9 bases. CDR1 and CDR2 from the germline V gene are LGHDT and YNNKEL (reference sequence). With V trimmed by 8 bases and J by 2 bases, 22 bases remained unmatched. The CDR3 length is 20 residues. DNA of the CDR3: TGTGCCAGCGGTCCCAATACAGGGGGCACGCTGGCAGCGACCAAAAACATTCAGTACTTC. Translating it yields CASGPNTGGTLAATKNIQYF.

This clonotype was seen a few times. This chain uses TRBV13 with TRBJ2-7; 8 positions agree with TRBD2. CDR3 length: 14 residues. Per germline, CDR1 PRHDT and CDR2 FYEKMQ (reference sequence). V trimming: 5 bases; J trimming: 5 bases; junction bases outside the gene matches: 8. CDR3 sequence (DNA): TGTGCCAGCAGCCCAAGGACTAGCCCAAACGAGCAGTACTTC. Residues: CASSPRTSPNEQYF.

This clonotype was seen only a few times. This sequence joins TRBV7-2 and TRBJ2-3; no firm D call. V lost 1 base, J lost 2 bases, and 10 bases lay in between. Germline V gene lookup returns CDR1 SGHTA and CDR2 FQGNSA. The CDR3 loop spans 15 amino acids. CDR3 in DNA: TGTGCCAGCAGCTTAGTTGCGGCCCCCACAGATACGCAGTATTTT. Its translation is CASSLVAAPTDTQYF.